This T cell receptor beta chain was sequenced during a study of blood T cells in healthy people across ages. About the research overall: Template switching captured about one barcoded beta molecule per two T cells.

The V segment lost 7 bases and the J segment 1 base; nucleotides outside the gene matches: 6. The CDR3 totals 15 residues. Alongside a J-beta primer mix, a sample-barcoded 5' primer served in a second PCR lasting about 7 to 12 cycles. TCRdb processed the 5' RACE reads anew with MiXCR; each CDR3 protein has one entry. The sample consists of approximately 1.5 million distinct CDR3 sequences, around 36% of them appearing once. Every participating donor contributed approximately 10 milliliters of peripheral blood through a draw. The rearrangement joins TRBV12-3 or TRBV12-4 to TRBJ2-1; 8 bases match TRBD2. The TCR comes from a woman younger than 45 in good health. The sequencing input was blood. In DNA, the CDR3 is TGTGCCAGCACCCCGGGAGGGGGGTCCTACAATGAGCAGTTCTTC. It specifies CASTPGGGSYNEQFF.